This T cell receptor (beta chain) was recorded in a study of cytomegalovirus exposure and HLA in healthy donors. Study-wide results and caveats: Previous analysis showed most TCR beta V segments were productive about 87% or about 30% of the time. Per a later analysis, HLA-associated TCR beta chains showed more clonal expansion than other, equally common TCR beta chains. Specificity for CMV antigens was confirmed in vitro for a few of the CMV-associated chains.

About this clone itself: The antigen is not known.

Both 60 Vbeta primers and 13 Jbeta primers went into the PCR. TCRdb's table, derived via immunoSEQ multiplex PCR, lists solely in-frame clones and lacks some. The data show approximately 100,000 clones, just under 70% seen once. Source material: PBMCs. The sequence derives from a woman between 65 and 79 years old in good health and CMV-seropositive.

The CDR3 DNA reads TGTGCCAGCAGAAGAACAGGGGGCGCGGAAGAGACCCAGTACTTC. Translation: CASRRTGGAEETQYF. V usage is TRBV2 and J usage is TRBJ2-5, with 9 bases that match TRBD1. CDR1 SNHLY and CDR2 FYNNEI come from the germline V gene. The V and J ends lost 6 bases and 3 bases, in that order; junction bases with no gene match: 8. The CDR3 is 15 residues long. Together with reference TRBV2 and TRBJ2-5, the CDR3 gives the full variable domain: EPEVTQTPSHQVTQMGQEVILRCVPISNHLYFYWYRQILGQKVEFLVSFYNNEISEKSEIFDDQFSVERPDGSNFTLKIRSTKLEDSAMYFCASRRTGGAEETQYFGPGTRLLVL.